Following are 20 T cell receptor beta chains from one sample sequenced in a study of human T cells and chemical hapten exposure. Documented time point: patch test 3, about 24 weeks after DPC sensitization. The treatment was: therapeutic diphenylcyclopropenone sensitization with weekly scalp DPC. TCRdb reanalysed the RACE reads using MiXCR and keeps one entry per CDR3 protein. The sample lists approximately 110,000 distinct CDR3 sequences, nearly 35% occurring once. Sample: whole blood, taken in connection with sensitization to the hapten diphenylcyclopropenone (DPC). These receptors all stem from a middle-aged man with alopecia areata. Some clones in this sample may be carry-over from other donors' samples.

In its sample, this clonotype was seen a few times. The chain links TRBV24-1 to TRBJ2-3; no clear D gene. There are 12 residues in the CDR3. Trimming stripped 4 bases from V and 5 bases from J, with 6 bases between. CDR1 and CDR2 (germline): KGHDR, SFDVKD. CDR3 protein: CATSEVGDTQYF. Written as DNA, the CDR3 is TGTGCCACCAGTGAAGTTGGAGATACGCAGTATTTT.

As DNA, the CDR3 is TGTGCCAGCAGTTTGTCCGCGGGAGGGGATACGCAGTATTTT. Amino acid sequence: CASSLSAGGDTQYF. The rearrangement links TRBV12-3 or TRBV12-4 to TRBJ2-3; TRBD2 aligns across 9 bases. With V trimmed by 3 bases and J by 6 bases, 4 bases remained unmatched. The CDR3 sequence is 14 residues long.

This clonotype appeared a few times. This sequence joins TRBV20-1 and TRBJ2-3, with 11 nucleotides matching TRBD2. CDR3 length: 13 residues. The V gene's germline CDR1 is DFQATT and CDR2 SNEGSKA (reference sequence). V was clipped by 6 bases and J by 11 bases; unmatched bases: 10. The CDR3 reads CSAGLAGPFGQYF. In DNA form, the CDR3 reads TGCAGTGCCGGACTAGCGGGTCCCTTTGGGCAGTATTTT.

To note about this clonotype: The junction and the germline gene differ at one end; a read error may be behind it. This chain joins TRBV6-5 and TRBJ2-3; D possibly uses TRBD1 or TRBD2 (6 bases each). The CDR3 covers 15 residues. Germline assignment: CDR1 MNHEY and CDR2 SVGAGI. CDR3 amino acids: CASSWDSGGTDTLYF. CDR3 sequence (DNA): TGTGCCAGCAGTTGGGACTCCGGGGGCACAGATACGCTGTATTTT.

This clonotype appeared once. The J gene is TRBJ1-3, the V gene TRBV9, with a possible D match to TRBD1 (6 bases). This CDR3 has 14 amino acids. Germline loops: CDR1 SGDLS, CDR2 YYNGEE. The V end lost 3 bases, the J end lost 2 bases, and 9 bases lay between the germline ends. Written as DNA, the CDR3 is TGTGCCAGCAGCGGGGGGGCGGCTGGAAACACCATATATTTT. This encodes CASSGGAAGNTIYF.

The rearrangement links TRBV9 to TRBJ2-1; D not certain. The germline CDR1 and CDR2 sequences are SGDLS and YYNGEE. The CDR3 extends over 12 amino acids. V was trimmed by 4 bases and J by 6 bases, leaving 8 bases between them. CDR3 sequence: CASSTPSNEQFF. The CDR3 region has the DNA TGTGCCAGCAGCACCCCTAGCAATGAGCAGTTCTTC.

The rearrangement joins TRBV28 to TRBJ1-1; D is uncertain. The germline V and J ends were trimmed by 5 bases and 5 bases, with 6 bases remaining between them. Germline CDR1 and CDR2: MDHEN and SYDVKM. The CDR3 has 11 residues. For the CDR3, the DNA is TGTGCCAGCAGTCACAGAACTGAAGCTTTCTTT. Its protein is CASSHRTEAFF.

The chain has TRBV4-2 and TRBJ1-6; a possible D gene is TRBD1 (6 bases). Germline V gene lookup returns CDR1 LGHNA and CDR2 YNFKEQ. CDR3 length: 18 amino acids. Trimming took 3 bases from V and 5 from J, leaving 20 bases between them. CDR3 DNA sequence: TGTGCCAGCAGCCAGGATAGAGAGGACAGCTCTCATAATTCACCCCTCCACTTT. It is translated as CASSQDREDSSHNSPLHF.

Only a few counts were recorded for this clonotype. The chain joins TRBV30 to TRBJ2-4; D might be TRBD2 (5 bases). The length of the CDR3 is 11 residues. Looked up from germline, CDR1 is GTSNPN and CDR2 is SVGIG (reference sequence). Deletions cut 8 bases from V and 3 bases from J, with 8 bases between. The CDR3 here is CARRDKNIQYF. CDR3 nucleotides: TGTGCCCGCCGGGACAAAAACATTCAGTACTTC.

The V gene is TRBV11-1, the J gene TRBJ2-3; 8 positions match TRBD2. The CDR3 totals 16 residues. With V trimmed by 6 bases and J by 4 bases, 12 bases remained unmatched. CDR1 SGHAT and CDR2 FQDESV come from the germline V gene (reference sequence). The CDR3 DNA follows: TGTGCCAGCAGTTTGGGCCGGGAGGGCTTCGCAGATACGCAGTATTTT. It is translated as CASSLGREGFADTQYF.

J is TRBJ2-3 and V is TRBV24-1, with unresolved D. The germline gives CDR1 KGHDR, CDR2 SFDVKD. The length of the CDR3 is 13 residues. V was pared by 5 bases and J by 0 bases, with 5 bases between. This chain's CDR3 is CATSGPSTDTQYF. The CDR3, as DNA: TGTGCCACCAGTGGCCCTAGCACAGATACGCAGTATTTT.

This clonotype showed up just a few times. The V and J genes are TRBV24-1 and TRBJ2-7; D is possibly TRBD1 (5 bases). The CDR3 loop spans 21 amino acids. Germline V gene data show CDR1 as KGHDR and CDR2 as SFDVKD. The V gene lost 5 bases and the J gene lost 2 bases, with 33 bases spanning the gap. CDR3 region: CATSGLGRLETYELVTYEQYV. CDR3 DNA: TGTGCCACCAGTGGGCTGGGGCGGCTGGAAACCTACGAGCTGGTGACCTACGAGCAGTACGTC.

This chain connects TRBV6-1 to TRBJ2-7; tentatively, D is TRBD2 (5 bases). Germline lookup yields CDR1 MNHNS and CDR2 SASEGT. The V end was cut by 2 bases, the J end by 10 bases, with 15 bases between. This CDR3 region has 13 residues. CDR3 sequence: CASSENELRDQYV. The CDR3 bases are TGTGCCAGCAGTGAAAATGAACTGAGGGATCAGTACGTC.

This clonotype was seen repeatedly, ten times or more. The V and J genes are TRBV12-3 or TRBV12-4 and TRBJ2-3, with D possibly TRBD1 on 5 matching bases. Trimming left V 4 bases short and J 4 bases short, with 9 bases between. CDR3 length: 13 residues. The CDR3 loop is CASSSQAADTQYF. The CDR3 nucleotides are TGTGCCAGCAGTTCACAGGCCGCAGATACGCAGTATTTT.

This clonotype was counted only a few times. The gene calls are TRBV6-2 or TRBV6-3 and TRBJ2-7; TRBD1 matches 10 bases. V trimming: 0 bases; J trimming: 7 bases; junction bases outside the gene matches: 6. Per germline, CDR1 MNHEY and CDR2 SVGEGT. The CDR3 covers 15 residues. The CDR3: CASSYSTGGLKEQYF. CDR3 sequence (DNA): TGTGCCAGCAGTTACTCGACAGGGGGCTTAAAGGAGCAGTACTTC.

This chain connects TRBV9 to TRBJ2-6; D not certain. The CDR3 length is 15 residues. Trimming left V 4 bases short and J 0 bases short, with 8 bases between. CDR1 and CDR2 from the germline V gene are SGDLS and YYNGEE. CDR3 sequence: CASSRRSSGANVLTF. The CDR3 DNA sequence: TGTGCCAGCAGCCGACGCAGCTCTGGGGCCAACGTCCTGACTTTC.

This clonotype has just a few counts. The chain uses TRBV21-1 and TRBJ2-1; the D call of TRBD2 is as the table states it, not checked on the DNA. TRBV21-1 is a pseudogene segment. The CDR3 has 17 amino acids. This CDR3 is CASSKSVGTSGKDEQFF. In DNA, the CDR3 is TGTGCCAGCAGCAAATCAGTGGGGACTAGCGGGAAAGATGAGCAGTTCTTC.

The J gene is TRBJ2-3, the V gene TRBV6-2 or TRBV6-3; 9 positions match TRBD1. Germline CDR1 MNHEY, CDR2 SVGEGT. J gave up 8 bases and V 2 bases, and 8 bases lay outside the gene matches. The CDR3 extends over 15 amino acids. DNA for the CDR3: TGTGCCAGCAGTTACACCCGACAGGGGGGAGGTACGCAGTATTTT. Encoded protein: CASSYTRQGGGTQYF.

This clonotype was counted a few times. In nucleotides, the CDR3 is TGTGCCAGCAGCTTAGGTGGGGGAGCCACCAGCAATGAGCAGTTCTTC. As protein: CASSLGGGATSNEQFF. V is TRBV11-2 and J is TRBJ2-1; the D call may be TRBD1 or TRBD2 (5 bases each). Trimming stripped 1 base from V and 6 bases from J, with 16 bases between. In germline, CDR1 is SGHAT, CDR2 FQNNGV. The CDR3 is 16 residues long.

This clonotype was seen more than once but under ten times. This chain links TRBV3-1 with TRBJ2-3; no firm D call. CDR3 length: 14 amino acids. V dropped 1 base and J dropped 0 bases, with 5 bases sitting between them. The germline gives CDR1 LGHDT, CDR2 YNNKEL (reference sequence). The CDR3 region has the DNA TGTGCCAGCAGCCAAGTCGTTAGCACAGATACGCAGTATTTT. Encoded protein: CASSQVVSTDTQYF.